This entry is about one TCR beta chain. The data derive from a study of blood T cell repertoires in COVID-19. The CDR3 runs 12 residues. Germline V gene data show CDR1 as KGHSH and CDR2 as LQKENI. Trimming left V 2 bases short and J 4 bases short, with 5 bases between. The repertoire was sequenced with immunoSEQ multiplex PCR; TCRdb's copy has only in-frame clones and lacks some. The sample has around 100,000 clones; roughly nine tenths are singletons. The source of this sequence is a man aged 50 to 59 with active COVID-19. Sequencing input: peripheral blood. The V and J genes are TRBV18 and TRBJ1-2; D not resolved. The CDR3 bases are TGTGCCAGCTCACCAGCCAGCTATGGCTACACCTTC. Its protein product is CASSPASYGYTF.